Listed below are T cell receptor beta chains from one sample, sequenced in a study of T-cell reconstitution after alpha-beta-depleted transplantation in children. From the PCR reads, TCRdb called clonotypes with MiXCR, one entry per CDR3 protein. The sample has some 200,000 distinct CDR3 sequences, approximately 14% seen once. Sequenced material: PBMCs from the stem cell graft donor, taken from the stem cell graft. These receptors were obtained from a human donor who donated a stem cell graft to a child with acute lymphoblastic leukemia. Each CDR3 is given with its conserved first and last residue. Fields, in order: V gene, D gene, clone size, J gene, CDR3 protein, CDR3 DNA. D genes are given only for firm matches. Size is omitted from some rows. Given values are once, few, many or a class for expanded clones.

TRBV20-1	TRBD2	many	TRBJ2-7	CSARRWRENSYEQYF	TGCAGTGCTAGACGCTGGCGGGAGAATTCCTACGAGCAGTACTTC
TRBV5-5	-	-	TRBJ2-1	CASPWLDRDEQFF	TGTGCCAGCCCCTGGTTAGATAGGGATGAGCAGTTCTTC
TRBV27	-	many	TRBJ2-6	CASSPLWGPGANVLTF	TGTGCCAGCAGCCCCCTATGGGGGCCTGGGGCCAACGTCCTGACTTTC
TRBV5-5	-	many	TRBJ2-5	CASSLKVNEETQYF	TGTGCCAGCAGCTTGAAGGTCAATGAAGAGACCCAGTACTTC
TRBV5-5	-	many	TRBJ2-7	CASSFGGYTSYEQYF	TGTGCCAGCAGCTTCGGTGGGTATACCTCCTACGAGCAGTACTTC
TRBV12-3/TRBV12-4	-	many	TRBJ1-2	CASSSGSGYTF	TGTGCCAGCAGCTCAGGGAGCGGCTACACCTTC
TRBV9	-	many	TRBJ2-3	CASSVVGNGDTQYF	TGTGCCAGCAGCGTAGTTGGGAACGGAGATACGCAGTATTTT
TRBV5-5	TRBD2	many	TRBJ2-1	CASSPLWTSGRMHEQFF	TGTGCCAGCAGCCCGCTATGGACTAGCGGGAGGATGCATGAGCAGTTCTTC
TRBV20-1	-	many	TRBJ2-5	CSAREFATSGLETQYF	TGCAGTGCTAGAGAATTTGCCACTAGTGGCTTGGAGACCCAGTACTTC
TRBV10-3	-	many	TRBJ1-1	CAIREGIWTEAFF	TGTGCCATCAGGGAGGGGATATGGACTGAAGCTTTCTTT
TRBV6-5	-	many	TRBJ1-1	CASSARQENTEAFF	TGTGCCAGCAGCGCCCGACAGGAGAACACTGAAGCTTTCTTT
TRBV29-1	TRBD1	many	TRBJ1-5	CSVAGDRNQPQHF	TGCAGCGTTGCGGGGGACAGGAATCAGCCCCAGCATTTT
TRBV29-1	-	many	TRBJ2-7	CSVTGTENGKQYF	TGCAGCGTTACCGGGACCGAGAATGGAAAGCAGTACTTC
TRBV30	-	many	TRBJ1-2	CAWSYRTEGYTF	TGTGCCTGGAGTTACAGGACCGAAGGCTACACCTTC
TRBV5-1	TRBD2	few	TRBJ2-1	CASSMIAGGSGEEQFF	TGCGCCAGCAGCATGATAGCGGGAGGGTCAGGAGAGGAGCAGTTCTTC
TRBV25-1	-	-	TRBJ1-1	CASTRATGFLGEAFF	TGTGCCAGCACCCGGGCTACAGGGTTTCTCGGTGAAGCTTTCTTT
TRBV7-2	-	-	TRBJ2-1	CASSLVRGTSNEQFF	TGTGCCAGCAGCTTAGTCAGGGGGACTAGCAATGAGCAGTTCTTC
TRBV10-1	-	many	TRBJ1-3	CASSDPGGTIYF	TGCGCCAGCAGTGATCCCGGTGGGACCATATATTTT
TRBV12-3/TRBV12-4	-	many	TRBJ2-3	CASSFSQSTDTQYF	TGTGCCAGCAGTTTTTCCCAGAGCACAGATACGCAGTATTTT
TRBV7-9	TRBD1	-	TRBJ2-3	CASSPAGTGEGDTQYF	TGTGCCAGCAGCCCCGCCGGGACAGGGGAGGGAGATACGCAGTATTTT
TRBV7-9	TRBD2	many	TRBJ2-1	CASSRGLAGAVREQFF	TGTGCCAGCAGCAGGGGACTAGCGGGAGCTGTTAGGGAGCAGTTCTTC
TRBV6-1	-	many	TRBJ1-2	CASSGQTIEGRYGYTF	TGTGCCAGCAGTGGACAGACTATCGAGGGACGCTATGGCTACACCTTC
TRBV27	-	many	TRBJ2-1	CASSFGPRTRRQFF	TGTGCCAGCAGTTTCGGTCCCCGCACTCGAAGGCAGTTCTTC
TRBV5-1	TRBD1	many	TRBJ2-7	CASSLWTGGGEIEQYF	TGCGCCAGCAGCTTGTGGACAGGGGGTGGTGAAATCGAGCAGTACTTC
TRBV20-1	-	many	TRBJ2-1	CSASRDTSYNEQFF	TGCAGTGCTAGTAGGGACACATCCTACAATGAGCAGTTCTTC
TRBV10-3	TRBD2	many	TRBJ2-3	CAIRIPAAGGSTDTQYF	TGTGCCATCAGGATTCCGGCAGCGGGAGGTAGCACAGATACGCAGTATTTT
TRBV20-1	-	-	TRBJ1-2	CSARVPEAGGGYTF	TGCAGTGCTAGAGTGCCGGAGGCCGGAGGGGGCTACACCTTC
TRBV30	-	many	TRBJ2-1	CAWFSTYLYNEQFF	TGTGCCTGGTTCTCGACATACCTATACAATGAGCAGTTCTTC
TRBV19	-	-	TRBJ2-7	CASSPRALLLEQYF	TGTGCCAGTAGTCCCCGGGCCCTGCTTTTGGAGCAGTACTTC
TRBV5-1	-	-	TRBJ1-4	CAGSLGWTNEKLFF	TGCGCCGGCAGCCTAGGTTGGACTAATGAAAAACTGTTTTTT
TRBV5-4	TRBD2	-	TRBJ2-7	CASSPSGTSYEQYF	TGTGCCAGCAGCCCCAGCGGGACCTCCTACGAGCAGTACTTC
TRBV29-1	TRBD1	many	TRBJ2-5	CSADRGRETQYF	TGCAGCGCAGACAGGGGGCGAGAGACCCAGTACTTC
TRBV7-2	TRBD1	many	TRBJ1-1	CASSLHDRGPEAFF	TGTGCCAGCAGCTTACACGACAGGGGCCCTGAAGCTTTCTTT
TRBV5-1	-	few	TRBJ1-1	CASSLAAGMDTEAFF	TGCGCCAGCAGCTTGGCGGCGGGTATGGACACTGAAGCTTTCTTT
TRBV29-1	-	many	TRBJ2-7	CSVPGGGSNEQYF	TGCAGCGTCCCCGGTGGGGGGAGTAACGAGCAGTACTTC
TRBV6-6	-	few	TRBJ1-2	CASSSGGNYGYTF	TGTGCCAGCAGTTCCGGGGGTAACTATGGCTACACCTTC
TRBV12-3/TRBV12-4	TRBD1	-	TRBJ2-7	CASSLRGTGTTYEQYF	TGTGCCAGCAGCCTTAGGGGGACAGGGACAACCTACGAGCAGTACTTC
TRBV7-6	-	many	TRBJ2-5	CASSGFNQETQYF	TGTGCCAGCAGCGGGTTTAACCAAGAGACCCAGTACTTC
TRBV28	-	many	TRBJ1-1	CASTTPMNTEAFF	TGTGCCAGCACCACTCCCATGAACACTGAAGCTTTCTTT
TRBV5-1	TRBD2	many	TRBJ2-4	CASSLVAGVAKNIQYF	TGCGCCAGCAGCTTGGTGGCGGGGGTAGCCAAAAACATTCAGTACTTC
TRBV20-1	-	few	TRBJ1-5	CSAPITGLNSNQPQHF	TGCAGTGCTCCTATAACAGGTTTGAATAGCAATCAGCCCCAGCATTTT
TRBV29-1	TRBD1	many	TRBJ1-1	CSVNRGHRENTEAFF	TGCAGCGTGAACAGGGGGCACCGGGAGAACACTGAAGCTTTCTTT
TRBV5-4	TRBD1	-	TRBJ2-5	CASRPWTGPRGQETQYF	TGTGCCAGCAGGCCCTGGACAGGGCCCCGAGGGCAAGAGACCCAGTACTTC
TRBV18	TRBD2	-	TRBJ2-1	CASRSGRASYNEQFF	TGTGCCAGCAGGAGCGGGAGGGCATCCTACAATGAGCAGTTCTTC
TRBV5-1	-	many	TRBJ2-5	CASSLGPLKETQYF	TGCGCCAGCAGCTTGGGTCCGTTGAAAGAGACCCAGTACTTC
TRBV7-2	-	-	TRBJ1-1	CASSYREAFF	TGTGCCAGCAGCTACCGGGAAGCTTTCTTT
TRBV11-2	-	many	TRBJ1-1	CASSLGLGGGRLNTEAFF	TGTGCCAGCAGCTTAGGCCTGGGAGGGGGTCGGCTGAACACTGAAGCTTTCTTT
TRBV29-1	-	many	TRBJ2-7	CSVEVVTSLSSYEQYF	TGCAGCGTTGAAGTTGTTACATCCTTGAGCTCCTACGAGCAGTACTTC
TRBV5-1	-	few	TRBJ2-1	CASSLGVGVYSYNEQFF	TGCGCCAGCAGCTTGGGGGTTGGCGTATACTCCTACAATGAGCAGTTCTTC
TRBV5-1	-	-	TRBJ2-7	CASSRDEQYF	TGCGCCAGCAGTAGGGACGAGCAGTACTTC
TRBV6-5	-	many	TRBJ1-5	CASSYLNRGNQPQHF	TGTGCCAGCAGTTACCTGAACAGGGGCAATCAGCCCCAGCATTTT
TRBV12-3/TRBV12-4	TRBD2	-	TRBJ2-1	CASTLTSGRARRYYNEQFF	TGTGCCAGCACGCTGACTAGCGGGAGAGCTAGGAGATACTACAATGAGCAGTTCTTC
TRBV20-1	TRBD1	many	TRBJ2-3	CSARGMQGASSTDTQYF	TGCAGTGCTAGAGGCATGCAGGGGGCTTCTAGCACAGATACGCAGTATTTT